This entry lists 10 T cell receptor beta chains sequenced from one sample in a study of blood T cells in healthy people across ages. Together with a sample-barcoded 5' primer, a J-beta primer mix was included in a second PCR lasting 7 to 11 cycles. TCRdb passed the 5' RACE reads through MiXCR, listing each CDR3 protein once. The data show hundreds of thousands of distinct CDR3 sequences, around 50% seen once. Specimen: blood. Every receptor here comes from an elderly woman in good health.

This clonotype showed up many times. V gene TRBV7-9 combines with J gene TRBJ2-1; 14 bases are a match to TRBD2. Trimming cost V 6 bases and J 8 bases; bases outside gene matches: 12. CDR3 length: 17 amino acids. The germline CDR1 and CDR2 sequences are SEHNR and FQNEAQ (reference sequence). CDR3 nucleotide sequence: TGTGCCAGCAGTTCAACTCGGACTAGCGGGGGGTTGGATGAGCAGTTCTTC. It codes for CASSSTRTSGGLDEQFF.

This clonotype has only a few counts. The V gene is TRBV3-1, the J gene TRBJ2-5; TRBD2 agrees at 9 bases. The J call may not be correct, given that the DNA end is closer to TRBJ2-7. Germline V gene lookup returns CDR1 LGHDT and CDR2 YNNKEL (reference sequence). The CDR3 sequence is 16 residues long. CDR3 protein: CASSRLAGVSPHEQYF. In DNA, the CDR3 is TGTGCCAGCAGCCGGTTAGCGGGAGTCAGTCCCCACGAGCAGTACTTC.

J is TRBJ2-7 and V is TRBV20-1; D gene ambiguous. Germline CDR1 DFQATT, CDR2 SNEGSKA (reference sequence). This CDR3 is built from 13 residues. V was clipped by 0 bases and J by 2 bases, with 8 bases between them. The CDR3 here is CSARESGPYEQYF. Here the CDR3 DNA reads TGCAGTGCTAGAGAGTCAGGCCCCTACGAGCAGTACTTC.

About this clonotype: A much larger clone differs from this one at a single base, so this may be a read error. This chain joins TRBV29-1 and TRBJ2-7; tentative D call: TRBD2 (6 bases). Per the germline V gene, CDR1 is SQVTM and CDR2 is ANQGSEA. Trimming stripped 7 bases from V and 7 bases from J, with 17 bases between. This CDR3 has 12 residues. Written as DNA, the CDR3 is TGCAGCGACCTGACTAGTTGGAGTGAGCAGTACTTC. Its protein is CSDLTSWSEQYF.

Turning to this clonotype: This sequence may be a read error, since a much larger clone differs from it by one base. The V and J genes are TRBV6-5 and TRBJ2-3; 11 bases line up with TRBD1. V dropped 8 bases and J dropped 5; count of bases not matched to a gene: 6. The CDR3 runs to 14 residues. In germline, CDR1 is MNHEY, CDR2 SVGAGI. CDR3 nucleotides: TGTGCCAGCGGGACAGGGGGATTGGTAGATACGCAGTATTTT. As protein: CASGTGGLVDTQYF.

As regards this clonotype: A much larger clonotype is one base distant, so this may be a read error. CDR3 nucleotides: TGCGCCAGCAGCCCCTCAGGGGGCCCGTCATTCACAGATACGCGGTATTTT. It yields the protein CASSPSGGPSFTDTRYF. The gene calls are TRBV5-1 and TRBJ2-3, with 8 bases aligning to TRBD1. Germline CDR1 and CDR2: SGHRS and YFSETQ. CDR3 length: 17 amino acids. Combining the CDR3 with reference TRBV5-1 and TRBJ2-3 gives the whole variable domain KAGVTQTPRYLIKTRGQQVTLSCSPISGHRSVSWYQQTPGQGLQFLFEYFSETQRNKGNFPGRFSGRQFSNSRSEMNVSTLELGDSALYLCASSPSGGPSFTDTRYFGPGTRLTVL.

The sample holds many counts of this clonotype. The gene calls are TRBV6-2 or TRBV6-3 and TRBJ2-1; D might be TRBD1 or TRBD2, each matching 6 bases. The CDR3 runs to 12 residues. Trimming shortened V by 6 bases and J by 6 bases, and 9 bases separated the two germline ends. The V gene's germline CDR1 is MNHEY and CDR2 SVGEGT. The CDR3 sequence: CASRGGSNEQFF. The CDR3 coding sequence is TGTGCCAGCAGAGGGGGGAGCAATGAGCAGTTCTTC.

The rearrangement uses TRBV12-3 or TRBV12-4 and TRBJ2-7; no reliable D call. CDR3 size: 14 residues. The V end lost 6 bases, the J end lost 0 bases, and 12 bases lay between the germline ends. The CDR3 coding sequence is TGTGCCAGCAGCCTATTTTTTGACTCCTACGAGCAGTACTTC. This translates into CASSLFFDSYEQYF.

To note about this clonotype: A much more abundant neighbour one base away suggests this may be a read error. V gene TRBV5-4 combines with J gene TRBJ2-7; D gene ambiguous. V gave up 4 bases and J gave up 7 bases, with 15 bases separating them. CDR3 length: 13 residues. CDR1 and CDR2 (germline): SGHNT, YYREEE (reference sequence). The CDR3 region has the DNA TGTGCCAGCAGCAGCAGCCCGACTTCGGAGCAGTACTTC. It encodes CASSSSPTSEQYF.

The sample holds a few counts of this clonotype. The CDR3 spells CASSLGQGAWNTGELFF. CDR3 in DNA: TGTGCCAGCAGTTTGGGACAGGGGGCTTGGAACACCGGGGAGCTGTTTTTT. J is TRBJ2-2 and V is TRBV12-3 or TRBV12-4; TRBD1 aligns across 12 bases. The CDR3 consists of 17 residues. V dropped 3 bases and J dropped 1; count of bases not matched to a gene: 3.